This T cell receptor delta chain was identified in a study of gamma-delta T cells after stem cell transplantation. TCRdb called clones from the RT-PCR reads again using CATT. The sample records 150 to 250 delta-chain clones, about 42% being singletons. The V gene's germline CDR1 is TSWWSYY and CDR2 QGS. The CDR3 is 22 amino acids. V shed 5 bases and J 3 bases; nucleotides not matched to a gene: 25. As to this clone: A read error may explain this, as a much larger clone is one base away.

Sequenced input: gamma-delta T cells. The chain links TRDV1 to TRDJ1, with TRDD3 matching over 12 bases. The J gene was missing in TCRdb and was found by matching the end of the DNA to germline. The receptor's source is a human donor. It is not recorded whose cells these are; they may come from a transplant donor. CDR3 amino acids: CALGTPLRLSPRTGGYPDKLIF. CDR3 sequence (DNA): TGTGCTCTTGGGACCCCCCTCCGCCTCTCTCCAAGAACTGGGGGATACCCCGATAAACTCATCTTT.